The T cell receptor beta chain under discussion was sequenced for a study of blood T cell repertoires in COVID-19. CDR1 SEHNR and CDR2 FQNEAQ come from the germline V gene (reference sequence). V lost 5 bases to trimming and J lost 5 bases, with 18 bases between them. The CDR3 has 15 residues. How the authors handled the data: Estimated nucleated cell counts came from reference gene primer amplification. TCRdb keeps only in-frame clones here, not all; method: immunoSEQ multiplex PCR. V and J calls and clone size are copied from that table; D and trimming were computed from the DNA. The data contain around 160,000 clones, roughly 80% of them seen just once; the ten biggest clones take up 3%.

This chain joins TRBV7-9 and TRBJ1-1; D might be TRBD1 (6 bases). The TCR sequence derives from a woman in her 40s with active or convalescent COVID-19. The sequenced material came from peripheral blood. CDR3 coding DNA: TGTGCCAGCAGCGGGGACACAAAGGGACGGACTGAAGCTTTCTTT. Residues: CASSGDTKGRTEAFF.